The 7 T cell receptor beta chains presented below share a single source sample, sequenced in a study of T cell responses to AZD1222 COVID-19 vaccine. Sequencing used immunoSEQ multiplex PCR; TCRdb keeps in-frame clones, though not all of them. Of tens of thousands of clones listed, 65% to 80% are singletons. Specimen: peripheral blood, collected on day 0 of MenACWY control vaccination. These receptor sequences come from an adult in good health.

The chain is built from TRBV24-1 and TRBJ2-3, with TRBD2 identical over 11 bases. The CDR3 contains 19 residues. Looked up from germline, CDR1 is KGHDR and CDR2 is SFDVKD. Unmatched junction bases numbered 9, after V lost 2 bases and J lost 0 bases. The CDR3 DNA reads TGTGCCACCAGTGATTACCAACTAGCGGGAGCCCCTAGCACAGATACGCAGTATTTT. The encoded protein is CATSDYQLAGAPSTDTQYF.

The rearrangement joins TRBV5-4 to TRBJ2-2; 7 bases are shared with TRBD2. V was clipped by 1 base and J by 4 bases; unmatched bases: 4. This CDR3 has 15 amino acids. CDR1 and CDR2 from the germline V gene are SGHNT and YYREEE (reference sequence). This CDR3 reads CASSLFRGGTGELFF. CDR3 sequence (DNA): TGTGCCAGCAGCTTGTTTCGCGGGGGCACCGGGGAGCTGTTTTTT.

CDR3 nucleotide sequence: TGTGCCAGCGAACAGGGCTTCGAGGCCGGGGAGCTGTTTTTT. Encoded protein: CASEQGFEAGELFF. The gene calls are TRBV9 and TRBJ2-2, with a tentative D call TRBD1 (6 bases). Germline V CDR1 and CDR2: SGDLS, YYNGEE. The CDR3 is 14 residues long. V shed 7 bases and J shed 6 bases, with 16 bases lying between them.

The chain carries TRBV7-9 and TRBJ1-1; no reliable D call. The V gene lost 1 base and the J gene lost 0 bases, with 9 bases spanning the gap. Germline CDR1 reads SEHNR; CDR2 reads FQNEAQ (reference sequence). This CDR3 region has 15 residues. The CDR3 protein is CASSLDQAMNTEAFF. CDR3 in DNA: TGTGCCAGCAGCTTAGACCAGGCCATGAACACTGAAGCTTTCTTT.

This sequence joins TRBV19 and TRBJ1-1, with D unclear. This CDR3 is 13 amino acids long. Germline loops: CDR1 LNHDA, CDR2 SQIVND (reference sequence). V was pared by 8 bases and J by 0 bases, with 10 bases between. CDR3 sequence: CASHSALNTEAFF. For the CDR3, the DNA is TGTGCCAGTCATTCAGCCTTGAACACTGAAGCTTTCTTT.

The chain is built from TRBV5-1 and TRBJ1-1, with 7 bases that match TRBD1. This CDR3 region has 13 residues. Looked up from germline, CDR1 is SGHRS and CDR2 is YFSETQ. Losses at the gene ends were 4 bases for V and 8 bases for J; bases not matched to a gene: 8. The CDR3: CASSLYGDREAFF. CDR3 coding DNA: TGCGCCAGCAGCCTTTATGGGGACAGAGAAGCTTTCTTT.

The chain combines TRBV30 with TRBJ1-6; D is undetermined. Germline lookup yields CDR1 GTSNPN and CDR2 SVGIG (reference sequence). The CDR3 sequence is 13 residues long. In DNA, the CDR3 is TGTGGGACGGAGAGCTCCTATAATTCACCCCTCCACTTT. Its translation is CGTESSYNSPLHF.